This TCR beta chain was captured in a study of blood T cell repertoires in COVID-19. For the study at large: T cells, B-cell-depleted T cells, or PBMCs provided the cDNA or gDNA that served as material.

Sequencing was performed with immunoSEQ multiplex PCR; in TCRdb, only in-frame clones are kept and a portion is missing. The sample has fewer than 80,000 clones; 75% to 95% are singletons. Germline-derived CDR1 and CDR2 are SGHVS and FQNEAQ. The CDR3 runs to 15 residues. V trimming: 5 bases; J trimming: 1 base; junction bases outside the gene matches: 7. The chain links TRBV7-8 to TRBJ1-1; TRBD1 aligns across 7 bases. This TCR was sampled from a human donor in a cohort sampled during active COVID-19. Sequencing input: peripheral blood. The CDR3 DNA is TGTGCCAGCAGCGTAGTAGGGGGCACGAACACTGAAGCTTTCTTT. It specifies CASSVVGGTNTEAFF.